This entry lists 31 T cell receptor beta chains sequenced from one sample in a study of blood T cell repertoires in COVID-19. Method: immunoSEQ multiplex PCR; TCRdb's copy keeps in-frame clones and lacks some. The sample gives 250,000 to 350,000 clones, approximately 83% of which show up once; 2% to 2.5% is in the top ten. Input material: peripheral blood. The source of these receptors is a woman aged 30 to 39 who had recovered from COVID-19.

J is TRBJ1-4 and V is TRBV7-6, with a possible D match to TRBD1 (5 bases). The CDR3 consists of 17 residues. Trimming removed 1 base at V and 7 bases at J, with 19 bases between. Germline V CDR1 and CDR2: SGHVS, FNYEAQ. The CDR3 spells CASSLGLSLGTGEKLFF. DNA of the CDR3: TGTGCCAGCAGCTTAGGTCTGTCCTTGGGGACTGGTGAAAAACTGTTTTTT.

The chain links TRBV19 to TRBJ1-1; perhaps TRBD1 as D (5 bases). This CDR3 comprises 15 residues. The V gene lost 1 base and the J gene lost 0 bases, with 9 bases spanning the gap. Germline V gene lookup returns CDR1 LNHDA and CDR2 SQIVND (reference sequence). For the CDR3, the DNA is TGTGCCAGTAGTATAGGGCAGGGCATGAACACTGAAGCTTTCTTT. It encodes CASSIGQGMNTEAFF.

On this clone: This CDR3 is also generated by other DNA sequences in the sample. The V gene is TRBV18, the J gene TRBJ2-1; 11 bases are a match to TRBD2. Unmatched junction bases numbered 0, after V lost 1 base and J lost 4 bases. This CDR3 is built from 15 residues. Germline loops: CDR1 KGHSH, CDR2 LQKENI. In DNA form, the CDR3 reads TGTGCCAGCTCACCACTAGCGGGGGGGTACAATGAGCAGTTCTTC. It codes for CASSPLAGGYNEQFF.

The rearrangement joins TRBV11-2 to TRBJ1-6; 7 bases align to TRBD1. V shed 6 bases and J 10 bases; nucleotides not matched to a gene: 12. Germline loops: CDR1 SGHAT, CDR2 FQNNGV. The CDR3 length is 15 residues. CDR3 residues: CASRTPGQLNSPLHF. The CDR3 nucleotides are TGTGCCAGCAGAACCCCGGGACAGCTGAACTCACCCCTCCACTTT.

This clone occurred a few times. The rearrangement joins TRBV28 to TRBJ2-7, with 8 bases fitting TRBD1. J gave up 6 bases and V 8 bases, and 9 bases lay outside the gene matches. Per germline, CDR1 MDHEN and CDR2 SYDVKM. The CDR3 is made up of 13 amino acids. The CDR3 DNA reads as TGTGCCAGCGGGTCCGGACAGGGTGCCGAGCAGTACTTC. Protein: CASGSGQGAEQYF.

This clone was observed a few times. The chain recombines TRBV4-1 with TRBJ1-5; D unclear. V was pared by 1 base and J by 0 bases, with 7 bases between. The CDR3 runs to 15 residues. Germline V gene data show CDR1 as MGHRA and CDR2 as YSYEKL. The CDR3 bases are TGCGCCAGCAGCCAAGCTACCTATAGCAATCAGCCCCAGCATTTT. Protein: CASSQATYSNQPQHF.

CDR3 sequence: CASSFRGGLREQYF. The CDR3 nucleotides read TGTGCCAGCAGTTTTAGGGGGGGGTTGCGGGAGCAGTACTTC. The J gene is TRBJ2-7, the V gene TRBV28, with TRBD2 as a possible D gene (7 bases). Germline assignment: CDR1 MDHEN and CDR2 SYDVKM. The CDR3 has 14 amino acids. The germline V and J ends were trimmed by 3 bases and 7 bases, with 16 bases remaining between them.

V is TRBV5-4 and J is TRBJ1-3; D unresolved. Germline CDR1 is SGHNT and CDR2 is YYREEE (reference sequence). The CDR3 has 14 amino acids. The ends were cut back, 4 bases at V and 0 bases at J, with 8 bases in the middle. CDR3 bases: TGTGCCAGCAGCGAGAAAGCCTCTGGAAACACCATATATTTT. Its protein is CASSEKASGNTIYF.

Only one count was recorded for this clone. The chain recombines TRBV7-2 with TRBJ2-3; 10 positions match TRBD2. Looked up from germline, CDR1 is SGHTA and CDR2 is FQGNSA. This CDR3 spans 18 amino acids. The ends lost 0 bases at V and 2 bases at J; junction bases unmatched: 8. The CDR3 spells CASSLARGAGGPTDTQYF. The CDR3 DNA reads as TGTGCCAGCAGCTTAGCGAGGGGAGCGGGAGGGCCCACAGATACGCAGTATTTT.

This rearrangement joins TRBV7-2 to TRBJ2-3; 9 nucleotides align to TRBD2. Germline V gives CDR1 SGHTA, CDR2 FQGNSA. With V trimmed by 0 bases and J by 2 bases, 9 bases remained unmatched. The length of the CDR3 is 18 residues. Written as DNA, the CDR3 is TGTGCCAGCAGCTTAGCGGGACTAGCCCTAGGATTCACAGATACGCAGTATTTT. Amino acid sequence: CASSLAGLALGFTDTQYF.

The genes are TRBV15 and TRBJ1-6, with TRBD1 as a possible D gene (5 bases). The length of the CDR3 is 14 residues. The germline V gene encodes CDR1 LNHNV and CDR2 YYDKDF (reference sequence). Trimming stripped 1 base from V and 7 bases from J, with 8 bases between. In DNA, the CDR3 is TGTGCCACCAGCAGAGGTGGGGCAAATTCACCCCTCCACTTT. Its protein product is CATSRGGANSPLHF.

This clone has just a few counts. The chain has TRBV2 and TRBJ2-2; 11 bases are shared with TRBD2. Germline CDR1 SNHLY, CDR2 FYNNEI. Unmatched junction bases numbered 7, after V lost 6 bases and J lost 4 bases. The CDR3 runs to 16 residues. DNA of the CDR3: TGTGCCAGCAGGAAGACTAGCGGGGAATCCACCGGGGAGCTGTTTTTT. Its protein is CASRKTSGESTGELFF.

The chain couples TRBV18 to TRBJ1-1, with D perhaps matching TRBD1 (5 bases). Germline V gene data show CDR1 as KGHSH and CDR2 as LQKENI. The CDR3 consists of 14 residues. Trimming pared 5 bases from V and 5 bases from J, leaving 15 bases between. CDR3 sequence: CASSSRVLPTEAFF. The CDR3 DNA reads TGTGCCAGCTCATCCAGGGTCCTGCCGACTGAAGCTTTCTTT.

This sequence joins TRBV6-6 and TRBJ1-1; 9 bases map to TRBD1. With 6 bases clipped from V and 8 bases from J, the junction kept 10 bases outside the gene matches. Germline V gene sequence: CDR1 MNHNY, CDR2 SVGAGI (reference sequence). This CDR3 has 14 residues. The CDR3 DNA reads as TGTGCCAGCAGAAAACCACAGGGGGCCTCAGAAGCTTTCTTT. Its translation is CASRKPQGASEAFF.

The V and J genes are TRBV2 and TRBJ1-4; D may be TRBD1 (5 bases). CDR3 length: 15 residues. Germline V lookup: CDR1 SNHLY, CDR2 FYNNEI. V shed 2 bases and J shed 5 bases, with 12 bases lying between them. This chain's CDR3 is CASSEIQERNEKLFF. The CDR3 DNA reads as TGTGCCAGCAGTGAAATACAGGAGCGAAATGAAAAACTGTTTTTT.

This chain links TRBV19 with TRBJ1-1, with unresolved D. The germline V gene encodes CDR1 LNHDA and CDR2 SQIVND (reference sequence). The CDR3 has 17 residues. With 2 bases removed from V and 4 bases from J, the gap between germline ends came to 20 bases. DNA of the CDR3: TGTGCCAGTAGTATATTTATTATGAGCCGGGGTGGCACTGAAGCTTTCTTT. Its translation: CASSIFIMSRGGTEAFF. The full variable domain, its missing parts supplied by reference TRBV19 and TRBJ1-1, is DGGITQSPKYLFRKEGQNVTLSCEQNLNHDAMYWYRQDPGQGLRLIYYSQIVNDFQKGDIAEGYSVSREKKESFPLTVTSAQKNPTAFYLCASSIFIMSRGGTEAFFGQGTRLTVV.

The CDR3 region has the DNA TGTGCCAGCTCACCAACCCGACAGGTTGGCGGCACTGAAGCTTTCTTT. Its protein product is CASSPTRQVGGTEAFF. The chain is built from TRBV18 and TRBJ1-1; possibly TRBD1 for D (6 bases). In germline, CDR1 is KGHSH, CDR2 LQKENI. V lost 2 bases to trimming and J lost 4 bases, with 17 bases between them. The CDR3 is 16 amino acids.

The V and J genes are TRBV7-3 and TRBJ1-6; TRBD1 might be the D (5 bases). Trimming took off 1 base at V and 7 bases at J, with 11 bases between the two ends. CDR3 length equals 15 residues. The V gene's germline CDR1 is SGHTA and CDR2 FQGTGA. The CDR3 DNA reads TGTGCCAGCAGCTTAAATGGGGCGCTAAATTCACCCCTCCACTTT. Translated, it gives CASSLNGALNSPLHF.

This chain joins TRBV4-1 and TRBJ2-3; maybe TRBD1 (6 bases). The CDR3 loop spans 15 amino acids. The V gene's germline CDR1 is MGHRA and CDR2 YSYEKL. With 4 bases removed from V and 2 bases from J, the gap between germline ends came to 13 bases. In DNA form, the CDR3 reads TGCGCCAGCAGCCCCGCGACAGGTCCCACAGATACGCAGTATTTT. This encodes CASSPATGPTDTQYF.

This clone has at least ten counts. This chain joins TRBV7-2 and TRBJ2-7, with D possibly TRBD2 on 5 matching bases. The CDR3 consists of 13 residues. V lost 4 bases to trimming and J lost 4 bases, with 11 bases between them. Germline V gives CDR1 SGHTA, CDR2 FQGNSA. The CDR3, as DNA: TGTGCCAGCAGCTCCCGGGAAAAATACGAGCAGTACTTC. It codes for CASSSREKYEQYF.

The chain's CDR3 is CASSLGGFGYTF. As DNA, the CDR3 is TGTGCCAGCAGTTTAGGGGGGTTCGGCTACACCTTC. This chain connects TRBV28 to TRBJ1-2; D possibly corresponds to TRBD1 (5 bases). CDR1 and CDR2 (germline): MDHEN, SYDVKM. The CDR3 is made up of 12 amino acids. Trimming took off 2 bases at V and 8 bases at J, with 9 bases between the two ends.

CDR3 protein: CASSLALLAGGTNVLTF. Here the CDR3 DNA reads TGTGCCAGCAGCTTAGCTCTACTAGCGGGAGGAACCAACGTCCTGACTTTC. The genes are TRBV11-2 and TRBJ2-6; TRBD2 matches at 12 bases. The J segment lost 8 bases and the V segment lost 1 base, leaving 6 bases of the junction unmatched. The CDR3 is 17 residues long. The V gene's germline CDR1 is SGHAT and CDR2 FQNNGV.

The chain links TRBV7-2 to TRBJ2-7; 7 nucleotides line up with TRBD2. V dropped 3 bases and J dropped 2; count of bases not matched to a gene: 10. Germline V gene lookup returns CDR1 SGHTA and CDR2 FQGNSA. This CDR3 has 16 residues. The CDR3 DNA is TGTGCCAGCAGCTTGGTTCCGGGGGGTGGGGCCTACGAGCAGTACTTC. The encoded protein is CASSLVPGGGAYEQYF.

The gene calls are TRBV19 and TRBJ2-1; 11 bases align to TRBD2. Germline V gives CDR1 LNHDA, CDR2 SQIVND (reference sequence). The trim removed 0 bases at V and 9 bases at J, leaving 16 bases unmatched. This CDR3 is 19 amino acids long. As DNA, the CDR3 is TGTGCCAGTAGTATAGACACACTAGCGGGAGAAGGTATTAAGGGTGAGCAGTTCTTC. Translating it yields CASSIDTLAGEGIKGEQFF. Full variable domain (missing parts from reference TRBV19 and TRBJ2-1): DGGITQSPKYLFRKEGQNVTLSCEQNLNHDAMYWYRQDPGQGLRLIYYSQIVNDFQKGDIAEGYSVSREKKESFPLTVTSAQKNPTAFYLCASSIDTLAGEGIKGEQFFGPGTRLTVL.

This chain joins TRBV11-2 and TRBJ2-1, with D maybe TRBD1 (6 bases). The CDR3 is made up of 14 amino acids. Per germline, CDR1 SGHAT and CDR2 FQNNGV. With 0 bases removed from V and 7 bases from J, the gap between germline ends came to 10 bases. The CDR3: CASSLEGRGNEQFF. The CDR3, as DNA: TGTGCCAGCAGCTTAGAAGGCAGGGGTAATGAGCAGTTCTTC.

The chain carries TRBV7-3 and TRBJ2-7, with D possibly being TRBD2 (5 bases). In germline, CDR1 is SGHTA, CDR2 FQGTGA. Between the trimmed V and J ends, which lost 2 bases and 6 bases, there was a span of 11 bases. CDR3 length: 13 residues. Here the CDR3 reads CASSLVSAGEQYF. CDR3 sequence (DNA): TGTGCCAGCAGCTTAGTTTCTGCGGGCGAGCAGTACTTC. Full variable domain (outside the CDR3, taken from reference TRBV7-3 and TRBJ2-7): GAGVSQTPSNKVTEKGKYVELRCDPISGHTALYWYRQSLGQGPEFLIYFQGTGAADDSGLPNDRFFAVRPEGSVSTLKIQRTERGDSAVYLCASSLVSAGEQYFGPGTRLTVT.

The rearrangement links TRBV2 to TRBJ2-2; 11 nucleotides agree with TRBD2. J lost 4 bases, V lost 7 bases, and 5 bases had no gene match. The CDR3 runs to 15 residues. Germline CDR1 reads SNHLY; CDR2 reads FYNNEI. This CDR3 is CASTTSGVSTGELFF. The CDR3 bases are TGTGCCAGCACGACTAGCGGGGTTAGCACCGGGGAGCTGTTTTTT.

V is TRBV27 and J is TRBJ1-6, with D unresolved. Looked up from germline, CDR1 is MNHEY and CDR2 is SMNVEV (reference sequence). The V end lost 2 bases, the J end lost 9 bases, and 8 bases lay between the germline ends. This CDR3 spans 13 amino acids. CDR3 protein: CASSLRRASPLHF. The CDR3 bases are TGTGCCAGCAGTTTACGTAGAGCTTCACCCCTCCACTTT.

As for this clone: Other DNA variants within this sample encode the same CDR3. V and J are TRBV4-3 and TRBJ2-7, with a possible D match to TRBD2 (6 bases). CDR1 and CDR2 (germline): LGHNA, YSLEER. Between the trimmed V and J ends, which lost 0 bases and 3 bases, there was a span of 9 bases. The CDR3 totals 14 residues. The CDR3 here is CASSQDAGSYEQYF. CDR3 nucleotides: TGCGCCAGCAGCCAAGATGCGGGAAGCTACGAGCAGTACTTC.

The chain couples TRBV3-1 (or the pseudogene TRBV3-2) to TRBJ2-7, with D tentatively TRBD2 (5 bases). Germline V lookup: CDR1 LGHDT, CDR2 YNNKEL (reference sequence). The CDR3 has 13 amino acids. With 6 bases removed from V and 1 base from J, the gap between germline ends came to 10 bases. The CDR3 nucleotides read TGTGCCAGCAGGGGAGAGGTGTCCTACGAGCAGTACTTC. Protein product: CASRGEVSYEQYF.

The CDR3, as DNA: TGTGCCAGCAGGGACCTAATGGGAGGCACAGATACGCAGTATTTT. It encodes CASRDLMGGTDTQYF. The chain couples TRBV27 to TRBJ2-3; D is possibly TRBD2 (5 bases). V was cut by 6 bases and J by 1 base, with 14 bases left in between. In germline, CDR1 is MNHEY, CDR2 SMNVEV (reference sequence). The CDR3 consists of 15 residues.